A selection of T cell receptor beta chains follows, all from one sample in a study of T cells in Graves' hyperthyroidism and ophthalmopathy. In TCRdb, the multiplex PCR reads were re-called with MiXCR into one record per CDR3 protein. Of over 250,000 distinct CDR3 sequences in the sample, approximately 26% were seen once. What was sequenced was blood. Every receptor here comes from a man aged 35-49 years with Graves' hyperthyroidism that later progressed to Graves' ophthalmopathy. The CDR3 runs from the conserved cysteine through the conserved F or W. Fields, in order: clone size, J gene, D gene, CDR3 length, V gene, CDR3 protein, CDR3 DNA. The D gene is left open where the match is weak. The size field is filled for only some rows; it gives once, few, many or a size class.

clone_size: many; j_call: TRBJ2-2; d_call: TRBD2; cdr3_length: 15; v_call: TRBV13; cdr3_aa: CASSSPGLGAGELFF; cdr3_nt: TGTGCCAGCAGCTCCCCGGGACTAGGAGCCGGGGAGCTGTTTTTT
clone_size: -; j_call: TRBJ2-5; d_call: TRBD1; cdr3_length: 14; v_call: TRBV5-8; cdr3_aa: CASTQRTGGETQYF; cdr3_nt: TGTGCCAGCACCCAACGGACAGGGGGGGAGACCCAGTACTTC
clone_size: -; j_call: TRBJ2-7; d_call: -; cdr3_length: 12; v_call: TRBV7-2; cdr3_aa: CASTRSHYEQYF; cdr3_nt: TGTGCCAGCACCCGGTCGCACTACGAGCAGTACTTC
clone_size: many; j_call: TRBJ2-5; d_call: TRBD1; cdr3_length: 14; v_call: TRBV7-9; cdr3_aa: CASSRGTVQETQYF; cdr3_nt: TGTGCCAGCAGCCGAGGGACAGTACAAGAGACCCAGTACTTC
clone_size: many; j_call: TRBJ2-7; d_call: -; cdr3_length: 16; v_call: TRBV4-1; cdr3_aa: CASSQDLASGTYEQYF; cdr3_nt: TGCGCCAGCAGCCAAGATTTAGCCAGCGGTACCTACGAGCAGTACTTC
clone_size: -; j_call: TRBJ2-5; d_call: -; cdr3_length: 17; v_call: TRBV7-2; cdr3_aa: CASHEVWGGDLQETQYF; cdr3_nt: TGTGCCAGCCACGAGGTTTGGGGCGGGGACCTACAAGAGACCCAGTACTTC
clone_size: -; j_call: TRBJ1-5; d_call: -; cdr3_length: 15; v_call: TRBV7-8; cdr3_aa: CASSFGRVLNQPQHF; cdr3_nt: TGTGCCAGCAGCTTCGGTCGAGTTTTAAATCAGCCCCAGCATTTT
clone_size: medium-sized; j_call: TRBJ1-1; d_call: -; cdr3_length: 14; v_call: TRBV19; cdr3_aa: CASSIHTGNTEAFF; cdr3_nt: TGTGCCAGTAGTATCCACACAGGGAACACTGAAGCTTTCTTT
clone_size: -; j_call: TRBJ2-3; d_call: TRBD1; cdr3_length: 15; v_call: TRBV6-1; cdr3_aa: CASSESGTGTDTQYF; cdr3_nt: TGTGCCAGCAGTGAATCCGGGACAGGCACAGATACGCAGTATTTT
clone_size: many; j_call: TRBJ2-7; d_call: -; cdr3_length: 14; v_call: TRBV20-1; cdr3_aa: CSASPGASGLEQYF; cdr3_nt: TGCAGTGCTAGCCCGGGGGCTAGCGGTCTAGAGCAGTACTTC
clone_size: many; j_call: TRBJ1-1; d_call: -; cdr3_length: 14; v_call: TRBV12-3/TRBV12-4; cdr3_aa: CASSLGGRARIAFF; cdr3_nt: TGTGCCAGCAGTTTGGGTGGCAGGGCGAGGATTGCTTTCTTT
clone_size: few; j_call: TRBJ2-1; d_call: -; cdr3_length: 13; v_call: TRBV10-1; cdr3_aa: CASSYGTDNEQFF; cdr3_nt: TGCGCCAGCAGCTACGGGACTGACAATGAGCAGTTCTTC
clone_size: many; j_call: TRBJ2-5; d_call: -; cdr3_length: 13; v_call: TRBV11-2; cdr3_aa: CASSLVPPETQYF; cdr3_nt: TGTGCCAGCAGCTTAGTCCCTCCGGAGACCCAGTACTTC
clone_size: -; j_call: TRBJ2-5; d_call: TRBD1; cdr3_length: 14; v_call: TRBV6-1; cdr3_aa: CASRDGGQAGAQYF; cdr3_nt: TGTGCCAGCAGGGATGGCGGACAGGCTGGGGCCCAGTACTTC
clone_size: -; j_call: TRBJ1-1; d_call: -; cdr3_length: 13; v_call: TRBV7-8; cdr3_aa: CASSQQMNTEAFF; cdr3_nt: TGTGCCAGCAGCCAACAAATGAACACTGAAGCTTTCTTT
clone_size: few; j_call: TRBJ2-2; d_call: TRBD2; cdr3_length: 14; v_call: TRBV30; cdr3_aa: CAWRASGATGELFF; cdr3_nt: TGTGCCTGGAGGGCTAGCGGGGCCACCGGGGAGCTGTTTTTT
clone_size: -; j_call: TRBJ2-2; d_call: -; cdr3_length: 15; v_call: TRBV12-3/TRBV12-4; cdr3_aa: CASSFNPENTGELFF; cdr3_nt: TGTGCCAGCAGTTTCAACCCTGAGAACACCGGGGAGCTGTTTTTT
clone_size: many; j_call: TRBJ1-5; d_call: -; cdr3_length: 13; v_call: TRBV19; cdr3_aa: CASGPGLNQPQHF; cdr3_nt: TGTGCCAGCGGACCGGGGCTCAATCAGCCCCAGCATTTT
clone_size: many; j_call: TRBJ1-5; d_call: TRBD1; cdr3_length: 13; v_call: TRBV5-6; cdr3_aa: CASSLPGGQPQHF; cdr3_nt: TGTGCCAGCAGCTTACCAGGGGGCCAGCCCCAGCATTTT
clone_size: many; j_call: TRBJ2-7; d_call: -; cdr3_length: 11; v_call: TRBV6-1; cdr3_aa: CASSMEVEQYF; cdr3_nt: TGTGCCAGCAGCATGGAAGTCGAGCAGTACTTC
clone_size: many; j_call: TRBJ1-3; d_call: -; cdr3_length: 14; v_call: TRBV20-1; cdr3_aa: CSASEGPSGNTIYF; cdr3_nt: TGCAGTGCTAGCGAGGGCCCCTCTGGAAACACCATATATTTT
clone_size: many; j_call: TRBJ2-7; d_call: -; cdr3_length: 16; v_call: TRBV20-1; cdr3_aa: CSASPQGSGKSYEQYF; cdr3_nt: TGCAGTGCTAGTCCCCAGGGTAGCGGCAAGTCCTACGAGCAGTACTTC
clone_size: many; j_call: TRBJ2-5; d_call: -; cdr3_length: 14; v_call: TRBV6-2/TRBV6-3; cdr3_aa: CASRSWADQETQYF; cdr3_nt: TGTGCCAGCAGATCGTGGGCGGATCAAGAGACCCAGTACTTC
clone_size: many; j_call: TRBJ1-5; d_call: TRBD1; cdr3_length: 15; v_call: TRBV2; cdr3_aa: CASSGQGSSNQPQHF; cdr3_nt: TGTGCCAGCAGTGGACAGGGTTCGAGCAATCAGCCCCAGCATTTT
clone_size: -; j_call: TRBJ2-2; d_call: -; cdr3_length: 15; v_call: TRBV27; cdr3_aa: CASSFGGTDTGELFF; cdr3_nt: TGTGCCAGCAGTTTCGGGGGAACCGACACCGGGGAGCTGTTTTTT